The 6 T cell receptor beta chains presented below share a single source sample, sequenced in a study of blood T cells in healthy people across ages. Using a J-beta primer mix together with a sample-barcoded 5' primer, a second PCR was run for roughly 6 to 12 cycles. A single record per CDR3 protein comes from TCRdb applying MiXCR to the 5' RACE reads. The table has 850,000 to 1,100,000 distinct CDR3 sequences, about two fifths seen once. What was sequenced was blood. These receptors came from a man younger than 35 in good health.

This clonotype has just a few counts. This chain uses TRBV12-3 or TRBV12-4 with TRBJ2-5; 9 bases align to TRBD1. The CDR3 runs to 17 residues. Unmatched junction bases numbered 12, after V lost 6 bases and J lost 1 base. The CDR3 sequence: CASSSRLTGGSQETQYF. CDR3 DNA sequence: TGTGCCAGCAGCTCCCGACTGACAGGGGGGTCCCAAGAGACCCAGTACTTC.

This clonotype has only a few counts. The J gene is TRBJ2-7, the V gene TRBV14, with D perhaps matching TRBD1 (5 bases). V was cut by 6 bases and J by 5 bases, with 23 bases left in between. The CDR3 is made up of 16 amino acids. Germline CDR1 reads SGHDN; CDR2 reads FVKESK. The CDR3 loop is CASRNKNFQGWNEQYF. The CDR3 region has the DNA TGTGCCAGCAGGAATAAGAACTTCCAGGGCTGGAACGAGCAGTACTTC.

This clonotype was detected a few times. The chain recombines TRBV29-1 with TRBJ2-1, with 10 bases matching TRBD1. There are 15 residues in the CDR3. CDR1 and CDR2 (germline): SQVTM, ANQGSEA. The J segment lost 3 bases and the V segment lost 1 base, leaving 3 bases of the junction unmatched. Here the CDR3 reads CSVEVGDRGYNEQFF. Here the CDR3 DNA reads TGCAGCGTTGAAGTTGGGGACAGGGGCTACAATGAGCAGTTCTTC.

The sample holds a few counts of this clonotype. The chain is built from TRBV12-3 or TRBV12-4 and TRBJ1-1; D remains ambiguous. V gave up 7 bases and J gave up 1 base, with 16 bases separating them. CDR3 length: 15 residues. CDR3 bases: TGTGCCAGCACCATGGGTGGGCCGGCGAACACTGAAGCTTTCTTT. It encodes CASTMGGPANTEAFF.

This clonotype turned up a few times. The rearrangement uses TRBV20-1 and TRBJ1-5; D is unclear. In germline, CDR1 is DFQATT, CDR2 SNEGSKA (reference sequence). The V and J ends lost 6 bases and 4 bases respectively, with 10 bases between them. This CDR3 contains 12 residues. This CDR3 is CSAPDANQPQHF. CDR3 bases: TGCAGTGCCCCGGACGCAAATCAGCCCCAGCATTTT.

This clonotype was recorded a few times. This chain connects TRBV28 to TRBJ2-5; a possible D gene is TRBD1 (6 bases). V was trimmed by 5 bases and J by 2 bases, leaving 15 bases between them. The length of the CDR3 is 15 residues. The germline CDR1 and CDR2 sequences are MDHEN and SYDVKM. The CDR3 DNA reads as TGTGCCAGCAGTCCCAGGGGAAGCTCGCAAGAGACCCAGTACTTC. It codes for CASSPRGSSQETQYF.